This TCR beta chain stems from a study of post-analysis software for immune sequencing data. The CDR3 is made up of 13 amino acids. Germline-derived CDR1 and CDR2 are SGHKS and YYEKEE (reference sequence). Between the trimmed V and J ends, which lost 2 bases and 6 bases, there was a span of 11 bases. This clonotype was picked up a small number of times. Unique molecular identifiers had been added to the TCR beta cDNA libraries. T cells numbering roughly 1 to 10 million yielded roughly 500,000 cDNA molecules. TCRdb re-called the PCR reads through MiXCR, storing one row per CDR3 protein. The table lists 160,000 or so distinct CDR3 sequences, roughly 34% of them singletons.

The chain couples TRBV5-5 to TRBJ1-1; tentative D call: TRBD1 (6 bases). The starting material was blood, obtained after autologous hematopoietic stem cell transplantation. This receptor was obtained from a girl aged 10 to 17 with multiple sclerosis. CDR3 nucleotides: TGTGCCAGCAGCTTCGGGGGACATGCTGAAGCTTTCTTT. This sequence encodes CASSFGGHAEAFF.